What follows are 10 T cell receptor beta chains derived from one specimen sequenced in a study of CD8 T cells in Susac syndrome. The RNA, roughly 0.45 to 1 ug, was put through reverse transcription using random hexamers. MiXCR, run by TCRdb on the immunoSEQ multiplex PCR reads, gives a single entry per CDR3 protein. The table has some 94,000 distinct CDR3 sequences, roughly 94% seen once. Material for sequencing was CD4+ T cells from PBMCs. All receptors come from a human donor with Susac syndrome.

The chain couples TRBV5-6 to TRBJ1-5, with 11 positions matching TRBD1. The CDR3 spans 17 residues. Germline V gene sequence: CDR1 SGHDT, CDR2 YYEEEE. The J segment lost 1 base and the V segment lost 4 bases, leaving 7 bases of the junction unmatched. CDR3 sequence: CASSGGQGARSNQPQHF. CDR3 nucleotides: TGTGCCAGCAGCGGAGGACAGGGGGCGCGGAGCAATCAGCCCCAGCATTTT.

This clonotype was counted a single time. The V and J genes are TRBV30 and TRBJ1-2; D unresolved. Germline V lookup: CDR1 GTSNPN, CDR2 SVGIG (reference sequence). Trimming took off 2 bases at V and 4 bases at J, with 8 bases between the two ends. CDR3 size: 12 residues. The CDR3 loop reads CAWSPGSYGYTF. The DNA of the CDR3 is TGTGCCTGGAGTCCCGGGAGCTATGGCTACACCTTC. Supplemented by reference TRBV30 and TRBJ1-2, the full variable domain reads SQTIHQWPATLVQPVGSPLSLECTVEGTSNPNLYWYRQAAGRGLQLLFYSVGIGQISSEVPQNLSASRPQDRQFILSSKKLLLSDSGFYLCAWSPGSYGYTFGSGTRLTVV.

CDR3 protein: CASSFGERNGYTF. DNA of the CDR3: TGTGCCAGCAGCTTCGGTGAGAGAAATGGCTACACCTTC. The rearrangement links TRBV7-6 to TRBJ1-2; no clear D gene. The CDR3 has 13 amino acids. CDR1 and CDR2 from the germline V gene are SGHVS and FNYEAQ. The ends were cut back, 3 bases at V and 6 bases at J, with 11 bases in the middle.

The chain carries TRBV12-3 or TRBV12-4 and TRBJ2-7, with 11 bases lining up with TRBD2. The CDR3 is made up of 16 amino acids. Losses at the gene ends were 3 bases for V and 1 base for J; bases not matched to a gene: 5. CDR3 sequence reads: CASSFSIAGGSYEQYF. For the CDR3, the DNA is TGTGCCAGCAGTTTCTCTATAGCGGGGGGGTCCTACGAGCAGTACTTC.

V is TRBV12-3 or TRBV12-4 and J is TRBJ1-6, with TRBD1 as a possible D gene (6 bases). The CDR3 totals 14 residues. The ends were cut back, 1 base at V and 7 bases at J, with 8 bases in the middle. CDR3 bases: TGTGCCAGCAGTTTAGGGGGGCTAAATTCACCCCTCCACTTT. Translating it yields CASSLGGLNSPLHF.

The chain uses TRBV29-1 and TRBJ2-1, with TRBD2 identical over 9 bases. The germline CDR1 and CDR2 sequences are SQVTM and ANQGSEA. This CDR3 has 13 residues. The V gene end was trimmed by 7 bases and the J gene end by 5 bases; junction bases not matched to a gene: 6. This chain's CDR3 is CSAPGLANNEQFF. The CDR3 DNA follows: TGCAGCGCCCCGGGACTAGCCAACAATGAGCAGTTCTTC.

CDR3 sequence: CASSDIGRSRWPVYF. The CDR3 nucleotides read TGTGCCAGCAGTGACATAGGACGGTCCAGGTGGCCAGTATACTTC. The chain uses TRBV6-4 and TRBJ2-4; no clear D gene. The ends were cut back, 2 bases at V and 16 bases at J, with 24 bases in the middle. CDR1 and CDR2 from the germline V gene are MRHNA and SNTAGT. CDR3 length: 15 amino acids.

The rearrangement links TRBV20-1 to TRBJ2-1, with D perhaps given as TRBD1 or TRBD2 (5 bases each). There are 16 residues in the CDR3. Per germline, CDR1 DFQATT and CDR2 SNEGSKA (reference sequence). Deletions cut 0 bases from V and 2 bases from J, with 14 bases between. The CDR3 DNA sequence: TGCAGTGCTAGAGACCCTGGGGGTAGTACCTACAATGAGCAGTTCTTC. Translation gives CSARDPGGSTYNEQFF.

The chain joins TRBV19 to TRBJ1-3, with 8 bases fitting TRBD1. Germline CDR1 LNHDA, CDR2 SQIVND (reference sequence). This CDR3 is 14 amino acids long. V dropped 10 bases and J dropped 5; count of bases not matched to a gene: 10. The CDR3: CATTNQGARNTIYF. The CDR3 nucleotides are TGTGCCACCACAAACCAGGGGGCGAGAAACACCATATATTTT.

The rearrangement joins TRBV6-5 to TRBJ2-5; no clear D. The CDR3 is 12 amino acids. The V end was cut by 0 bases, the J end by 5 bases, with 4 bases between. The germline V gene has CDR1 MNHEY and CDR2 SVGAGI. The CDR3 region is CASSYSKETQYF. CDR3 coding DNA: TGTGCCAGCAGTTACTCTAAGGAGACCCAGTACTTC.